One and the same sample provided the 21 T cell receptor beta chains below, sequenced in a study of monozygotic twins with inflammatory bowel disease. TCRdb re-called the 5' RACE reads and shows each CDR3 protein once, DNA omitted. The sample data list 330,000 or so distinct CDR3 sequences. Input material: blood. The receptor source for this set is a human donor with ulcerative colitis or Crohn's disease, or a healthy co-twin of an affected twin (not recorded which).

The V gene is TRBV28, the J gene TRBJ2-2; the D call of TRBD2 rests on TCRdb alone, since no DNA is present to check it. In germline, CDR1 is MDHEN, CDR2 SYDVKM. This CDR3 comprises 15 residues. The CDR3 here is CASSLEGRGTGELFF.

This sequence joins TRBV10-2 and TRBJ2-1; TCRdb outputs TRBD2, but without DNA this stays unchecked. The CDR3 covers 13 residues. CDR1 is WSHSY and CDR2 is SAAADI in the germline V gene. This chain's CDR3 is CASRLAGGPEQFF.

The chain has TRBV7-2 and TRBJ2-2; TCRdb designates TRBD2, a call that cannot be tested without DNA. The germline gives CDR1 SGHTA, CDR2 FQGNSA. This CDR3 is 16 amino acids long. This CDR3 reads CASSLAGGPRTGELFF.

This chain uses TRBV20-1 with TRBJ1-6; TCRdb outputs TRBD1, but without DNA this stays unchecked. Germline CDR1 reads DFQATT; CDR2 reads SNEGSKA (reference sequence). This CDR3 has 13 amino acids. The CDR3 is CSARTDYNSPLHF.

The J gene is TRBJ1-5, the V gene TRBV12-3 or TRBV12-4. The CDR3 extends over 15 amino acids. This CDR3 reads CASSSSREINQPQHF.

The chain recombines TRBV12-3 or TRBV12-4 with TRBJ2-7. The CDR3 is 11 amino acids. The CDR3 is CASSFFGEQYF.

V and J are TRBV6-2 or TRBV6-3 and TRBJ2-1; TCRdb indicates TRBD1, and absent DNA this call remains unverified. CDR3 length equals 15 residues. From germline, CDR1 is MNHEY and CDR2 SVGEGT. CDR3 region: CASSRAPISYNEQFF.

CDR3: CASSQPTPGLEETQYF. The chain carries TRBV4-1 and TRBJ2-5; no DNA is available, so the TRBD2 call from TCRdb remains unchecked. Looked up from germline, CDR1 is MGHRA and CDR2 is YSYEKL. The CDR3 is made up of 16 amino acids.

V is TRBV5-5 and J is TRBJ1-5; TCRdb designates TRBD1, a call that cannot be tested without DNA. This CDR3 region has 14 residues. Germline V CDR1 and CDR2: SGHKS, YYEKEE (reference sequence). CDR3 amino acids: CASSQDPGNQPQHF.

This chain links TRBV28 with TRBJ2-7; without DNA, the TCRdb call of TRBD1 cannot be checked. The CDR3 loop spans 16 amino acids. Germline values: CDR1 MDHEN, CDR2 SYDVKM. This CDR3 reads CASSLLGQGKSYEQYF.

The V call is TRBV4-2, the J call TRBJ2-1; the TCRdb D gene call, TRBD1, has no DNA to confirm it. The length of the CDR3 is 15 residues. Germline values: CDR1 LGHNA, CDR2 YNFKEQ. The chain's CDR3 is CASSRRPGKSNEQFF.

The chain combines TRBV18 with TRBJ2-7; TCRdb outputs TRBD1, but without DNA this stays unchecked. This CDR3 spans 19 amino acids. The germline V gene encodes CDR1 KGHSH and CDR2 LQKENI. CDR3 sequence reads: CASSPSGQGEGLFSYEQYF.

The chain recombines TRBV5-1 with TRBJ2-7; TCRdb returns TRBD1, unconfirmable since there is no DNA. The CDR3 totals 14 residues. The germline gives CDR1 SGHRS, CDR2 YFSETQ. The CDR3 loop is CASRIGQEGKEQYF.

This chain uses TRBV5-1 with TRBJ2-1; with no DNA, the TCRdb D assignment of TRBD1 cannot be verified. The CDR3 consists of 14 residues. CDR1 is SGHRS, CDR2 YFSETQ, per germline. This CDR3 is CASSPGTGHNEQFF.

The chain recombines TRBV4-3 with TRBJ2-3; no DNA is available, so the TRBD2 call from TCRdb remains unchecked. The CDR3 runs 15 residues. Germline values: CDR1 LGHNA, CDR2 YSLEER. This CDR3 is CASSQDSGGSDTQYF.

The gene calls are TRBV2 and TRBJ2-3; TCRdb designates TRBD1, a call that cannot be tested without DNA. Germline CDR1 and CDR2: SNHLY and FYNNEI. There are 21 residues in the CDR3. The CDR3 sequence: CASSVSVSFIPTGEPSDTQYF. Full variable domain (remainder filled in from reference TRBV2 and TRBJ2-3): EPEVTQTPSHQVTQMGQEVILRCVPISNHLYFYWYRQILGQKVEFLVSFYNNEISEKSEIFDDQFSVERPDGSNFTLKIRSTKLEDSAMYFCASSVSVSFIPTGEPSDTQYFGPGTRLTVL.

The chain is built from TRBV5-4 and TRBJ2-1; the TCRdb call, TRBD1, lacks DNA for checking. The V gene's germline CDR1 is SGHNT and CDR2 YYREEE (reference sequence). This CDR3 has 16 residues. The CDR3 sequence is CASGLGGASSYNEQFF.

The V call is TRBV25-1, the J call TRBJ2-5; TCRdb outputs TRBD2, but without DNA this stays unchecked. CDR3 size: 16 residues. Germline V gene sequence: CDR1 MGHDK, CDR2 SYGVNS. CDR3 sequence: CASSDWASGDQETQYF.

J is TRBJ1-4 and V is TRBV7-9. CDR1 and CDR2 (germline): SEHNR, FQNEAQ (reference sequence). The CDR3 totals 13 residues. The CDR3 protein is CASSSLRNEKLFF.

The chain combines TRBV20-1 with TRBJ2-3; the D call from TCRdb, TRBD2, cannot be confirmed without DNA. CDR1 is DFQATT, CDR2 SNEGSKA, per germline (reference sequence). This CDR3 has 14 residues. This CDR3 reads CSAKVGAASDTQYF.

This chain uses TRBV25-1 with TRBJ2-1; TCRdb outputs TRBD1, but without DNA this stays unchecked. From germline, CDR1 is MGHDK and CDR2 SYGVNS. The CDR3 is 15 amino acids. The CDR3 spells CASSDSTGRYNEQFF.